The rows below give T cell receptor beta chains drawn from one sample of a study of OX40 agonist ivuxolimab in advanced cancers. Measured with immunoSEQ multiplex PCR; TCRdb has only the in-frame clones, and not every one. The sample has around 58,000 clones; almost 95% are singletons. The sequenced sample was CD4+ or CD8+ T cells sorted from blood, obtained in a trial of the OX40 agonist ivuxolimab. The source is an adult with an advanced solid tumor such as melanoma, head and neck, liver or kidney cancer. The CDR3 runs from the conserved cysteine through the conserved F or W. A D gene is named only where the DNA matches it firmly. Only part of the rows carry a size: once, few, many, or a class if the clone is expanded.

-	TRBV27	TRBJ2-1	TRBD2	TGTGCCAGCAGTTTATTTGCGGGAGGAGACAATGAGCAGTTCTTC	CASSLFAGGDNEQFF
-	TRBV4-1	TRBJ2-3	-	TGCGCCAGCAGCCAAGGATGGGATACGCAGTATTTT	CASSQGWDTQYF
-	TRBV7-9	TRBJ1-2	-	TGTGCCAGCAGCTTAGCGGTCAGGGGAGGGGATAGCTATGGCTACACCTTC	CASSLAVRGGDSYGYTF
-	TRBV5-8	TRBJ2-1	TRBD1	TGTGCCAGCAGCTTGGGACAGGGGTACAATGAGCAGTTCTTC	CASSLGQGYNEQFF
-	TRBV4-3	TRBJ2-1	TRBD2	TGCGCCAGCAGCCAAACGGCTAGCGGGAGCAATGAGCAGTTCTTC	CASSQTASGSNEQFF
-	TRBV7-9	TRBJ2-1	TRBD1	TGTGCCAGCAGCTTGGGGCAGGGGGTTGGTTTGAATGAGCAGTTCTTC	CASSLGQGVGLNEQFF
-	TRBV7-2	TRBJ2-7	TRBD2	TGTGCCAGCAGCTTCAGCGGGAGCTACGAGCAGTACTTC	CASSFSGSYEQYF
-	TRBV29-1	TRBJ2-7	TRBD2	TGCAGCGTTGCGGAGCGGGAGCACCACGAGCAGTACTTC	CSVAEREHHEQYF
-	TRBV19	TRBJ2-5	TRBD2	TGTGCCAGTAGTTCGGGGGGTTTCCTACAGACCCAGTACTTC	CASSSGGFLQTQYF
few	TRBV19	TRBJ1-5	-	TGTGCCAGTAGTATGGGGGCCGTTCAGCCCCAGCATTTT	CASSMGAVQPQHF
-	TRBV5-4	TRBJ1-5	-	TGTGCCAGCAGCTTGGGCAGACAGTGGAGTCAGCCCCAGCATTTT	CASSLGRQWSQPQHF
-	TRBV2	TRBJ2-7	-	TGTGCCAGCAGTGAACTTCACTCGAGGGCCTACGAGCAGTACTTC	CASSELHSRAYEQYF
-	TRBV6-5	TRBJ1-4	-	TGTGCCAGCAGAAGTGCAGTCTTTAATGAAAAACTGTTTTTT	CASRSAVFNEKLFF
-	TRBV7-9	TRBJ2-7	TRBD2	TGTGCCAGCAGCTTTAGCGGACTAGCGGCATACGAGCAGTACTTC	CASSFSGLAAYEQYF
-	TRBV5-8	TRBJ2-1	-	TGTGCCAGCAGCTTGAAACCTAGGGGGTACAATGAGCAGTTCTTC	CASSLKPRGYNEQFF
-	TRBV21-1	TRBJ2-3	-	TGTGCCAGCAGCAAATTCGGGGAAAGCGGGAGGGGAACAGATACGCAGTATTTT	CASSKFGESGRGTDTQYF
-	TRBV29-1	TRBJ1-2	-	TGCAGCGTTGAAGGGGGCAGAAAAGGCTATGGCTACACCTTC	CSVEGGRKGYGYTF
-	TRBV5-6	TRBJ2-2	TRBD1	TGTGCCAGCAGCTTGGTCCGGGACAGGGTCACCGGGGAGCTGTTTTTT	CASSLVRDRVTGELFF
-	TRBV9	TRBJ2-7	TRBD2	TGTGCCAGCAGCGTAGGTCTAGCGGAGTCCTACGAGCAGTACTTC	CASSVGLAESYEQYF
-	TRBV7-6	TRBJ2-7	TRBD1	TGTGCCAGCAGCCGAGCTACTGGGACAGTCAGCTCCTACGAGCAGTACTTC	CASSRATGTVSSYEQYF
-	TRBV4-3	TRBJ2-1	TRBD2	TGCGCCAGCAGCCAAGATGGACTAGCGGGGGACAATGAGCAGTTCTTC	CASSQDGLAGDNEQFF
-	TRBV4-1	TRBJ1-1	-	TGCGCCAGCAGCCATGGGACGACTGAAGCTTTCTTT	CASSHGTTEAFF
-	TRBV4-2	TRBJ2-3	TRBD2	TGTGCCAGCAGCCAAGTACTTCCTGGCGGGAGAATGTTGGCGGATACGCAGTATTTT	CASSQVLPGGRMLADTQYF
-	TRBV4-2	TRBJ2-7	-	TGTGCCAGCAGCCAAGAGTCATCCTACGAGCAGTACTTC	CASSQESSYEQYF